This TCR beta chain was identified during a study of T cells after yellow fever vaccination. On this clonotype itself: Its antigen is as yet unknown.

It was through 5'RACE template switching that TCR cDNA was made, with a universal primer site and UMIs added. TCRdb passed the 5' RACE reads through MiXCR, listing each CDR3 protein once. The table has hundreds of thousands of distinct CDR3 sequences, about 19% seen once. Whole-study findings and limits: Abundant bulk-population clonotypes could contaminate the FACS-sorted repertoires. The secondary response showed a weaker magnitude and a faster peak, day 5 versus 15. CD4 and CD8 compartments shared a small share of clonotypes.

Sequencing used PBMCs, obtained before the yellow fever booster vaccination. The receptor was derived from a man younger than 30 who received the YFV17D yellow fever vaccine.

DNA for the CDR3: TGCAGCCTACAGGACAGTGGGTCCACAGATACGCAGTATTTT. As protein: CSLQDSGSTDTQYF. V usage is TRBV20-1 and J usage is TRBJ2-3, with D maybe TRBD1 (6 bases). Germline CDR1 is DFQATT and CDR2 is SNEGSKA (reference sequence). The CDR3 covers 14 residues.